Listed below are T cell receptor beta chains from one sample, sequenced in a study of cytomegalovirus exposure and HLA in healthy donors. The method was immunoSEQ multiplex PCR; TCRdb's version includes in-frame clones alone and lacks a portion of them. Of about 180,000 clones in the sample, about 81% were seen once. The sequencing input was PBMCs. The receptors derive from a woman in her 30s in good health and CMV-seronegative. CDR3s include the opening cysteine and the closing phenylalanine or tryptophan. The D gene is left open where the match is weak. Clone size is stated in some rows and not others, as once, few, many or a class when expanded.

CDR3nt: TGTGCCAGTAGTCGGACTAGCGGGAGGTTGGGGGAGACCCAGTACTTC; CDR3aa: CASSRTSGRLGETQYF; j_gene: TRBJ2-5; v_gene: TRBV19; d_gene: TRBD2; abundance: .
CDR3nt: TGTGCCAGCAGCGTACGAGGAGCCACGGCCAACGGCCTGACTTTC; CDR3aa: CASSVRGATANGLTF; j_gene: TRBJ2-6; v_gene: TRBV9; d_gene: .; abundance: .
CDR3nt: TGTGCCAGCAGCTCCCGCGGGGGCAGGGGGCAGCGCGAGCAGTACTTC; CDR3aa: CASSSRGGRGQREQYF; j_gene: TRBJ2-7; v_gene: TRBV7-9; d_gene: .; abundance: .
CDR3nt: TGTGCCAGCAGCTACGGGGACAGGGGCGTTAACTATGGCTACACCTTC; CDR3aa: CASSYGDRGVNYGYTF; j_gene: TRBJ1-2; v_gene: TRBV11-2; d_gene: TRBD1; abundance: once
CDR3nt: TGTGCCTGGTATGAAGAAAGGAGGGGCTACACCTTC; CDR3aa: CAWYEERRGYTF; j_gene: TRBJ1-2; v_gene: TRBV30; d_gene: .; abundance: .
CDR3nt: TGTGCCAGCAGCCCACACGCGGGACAGGGCGGACACGAGCAGTACTTC; CDR3aa: CASSPHAGQGGHEQYF; j_gene: TRBJ2-7; v_gene: TRBV7-2; d_gene: TRBD1; abundance: .
CDR3nt: TGCGCCAGCAGCTTGGGGGGACTAGCGGGGCTCCAAGAGACCCAGTACTTC; CDR3aa: CASSLGGLAGLQETQYF; j_gene: TRBJ2-5; v_gene: TRBV5-1; d_gene: TRBD2; abundance: once
CDR3nt: TGTGCCAGTAGACCGCAACTAGCGGGGGGCAACACCGGGGAGCTGTTTTTT; CDR3aa: CASRPQLAGGNTGELFF; j_gene: TRBJ2-2; v_gene: TRBV19; d_gene: TRBD2; abundance: once
CDR3nt: TGTGCCAGCAGTTTCAGGACAGGGAAGAATGAAAAACTGTTTTTT; CDR3aa: CASSFRTGKNEKLFF; j_gene: TRBJ1-4; v_gene: TRBV6-5; d_gene: TRBD1; abundance: once
CDR3nt: TGTGCCAGCAGTATGGGGATGGGGGGGTACTATGGCTACACCTTC; CDR3aa: CASSMGMGGYYGYTF; j_gene: TRBJ1-2; v_gene: TRBV10-3; d_gene: .; abundance: once